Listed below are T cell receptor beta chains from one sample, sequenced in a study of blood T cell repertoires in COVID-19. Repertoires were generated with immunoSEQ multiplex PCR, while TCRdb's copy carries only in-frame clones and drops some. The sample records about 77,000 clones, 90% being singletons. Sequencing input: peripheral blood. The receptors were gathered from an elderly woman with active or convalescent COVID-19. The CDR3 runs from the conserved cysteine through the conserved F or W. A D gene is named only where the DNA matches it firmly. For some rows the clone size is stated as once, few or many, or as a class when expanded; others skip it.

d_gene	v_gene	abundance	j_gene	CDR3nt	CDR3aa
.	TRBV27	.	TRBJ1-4	TGTGCCAGCAGTTTACAGTCTAATGAAAAACTGTTTTTT	CASSLQSNEKLFF
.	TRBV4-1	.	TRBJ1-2	TGCGCCAGCAGCCCAGATGAGGTTGGCTACACCTTC	CASSPDEVGYTF
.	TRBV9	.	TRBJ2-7	TGTGCCAGCAGCGCCGGGACATCCTCCTACGAGCAGTACTTC	CASSAGTSSYEQYF
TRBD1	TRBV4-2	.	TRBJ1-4	TGTGCCAGCAGCCAAGTCGGGACAGGGGATGAAAAACTGTTTTTT	CASSQVGTGDEKLFF
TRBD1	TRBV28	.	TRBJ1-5	TGTGCCAGCAGGGCAGGGACAGGGGGGAGCAATCAGCCCCAGCATTTT	CASRAGTGGSNQPQHF
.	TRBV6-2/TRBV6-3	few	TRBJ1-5	TGTGCCAGCAGTACTTCAGGGACGCGGGGTCAGCCCCAGCATTTT	CASSTSGTRGQPQHF
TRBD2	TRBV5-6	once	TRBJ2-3	TGTGCCAGCAGCTTGGGCAGGGAGGGTGTAGGGGCAGATACGCAGTATTTT	CASSLGREGVGADTQYF
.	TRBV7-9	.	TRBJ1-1	TGTGCCAGCAGCCTTCGCGGATTAATCGGAAACACTGAAGCTTTCTTT	CASSLRGLIGNTEAFF
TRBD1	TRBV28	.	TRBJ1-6	TGTGCCAGCAGTCAGGGACAGGGAGTATTGTCACCCCTCCACTTT	CASSQGQGVLSPLHF
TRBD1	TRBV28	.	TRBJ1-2	TGTGCCAGCAGTCCTGGGACAGCTAACTATGGCTACACCTTC	CASSPGTANYGYTF
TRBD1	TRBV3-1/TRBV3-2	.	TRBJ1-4	TGTGCCAGCAGCCAAGGACAGGGTCAGGGTGAAAAACTGTTTTTT	CASSQGQGQGEKLFF
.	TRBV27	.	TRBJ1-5	TGTGCCAGCAGTCCTCGGTCAGAGGGATTTAGCGATCAGCCCCAGCATTTT	CASSPRSEGFSDQPQHF
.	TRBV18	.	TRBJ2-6	TGTGCCAGCTCACCTACAGGGTATGGGGCCAACGTCCTGACTTTC	CASSPTGYGANVLTF
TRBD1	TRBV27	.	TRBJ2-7	TGTGCCAGCCTAAGGACAGGCTCCTACGAGCAGTACTTC	CASLRTGSYEQYF
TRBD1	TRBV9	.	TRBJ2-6	TGTGCCAGCAGCGTACCCCAGACAGGGATCGGGGCCAACGTCCTGACTTTC	CASSVPQTGIGANVLTF
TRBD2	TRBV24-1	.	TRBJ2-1	TGTGCCACCAGTGCCGGGGGTGCGGGGGGCTCCATTTCCTACAATGAGCAGTTCTTC	CATSAGGAGGSISYNEQFF
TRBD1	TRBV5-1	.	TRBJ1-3	TGCGCCAGCAGCAACCTAGGTCCCGGGACAGGGTTGACTGGAAACACCATATATTTT	CASSNLGPGTGLTGNTIYF
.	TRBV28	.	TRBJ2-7	TGTGCCAGCAGCTTAACGGAGCGGTCCTACGAGCAGTACTTC	CASSLTERSYEQYF
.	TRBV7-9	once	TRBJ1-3	TGTGCCAGCAGCTTAAGTTACACTGGAAACACCATATATTTT	CASSLSYTGNTIYF
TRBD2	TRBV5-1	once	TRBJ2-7	TGCGCCAGCAGCTCCACCTCGCGGGGGGCCTACGAGCAGTACTTC	CASSSTSRGAYEQYF
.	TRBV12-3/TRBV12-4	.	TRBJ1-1	TGTGCCAGCAGTTTGGGTTTAGCAGCTTTCTTT	CASSLGLAAFF
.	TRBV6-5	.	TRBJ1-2	TGTGCCAGCAGTTCTACCGGGAGGAACTATGGCTACACCTTC	CASSSTGRNYGYTF
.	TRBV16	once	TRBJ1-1	TGTGCCAGCAGCCCTGGGAGGGGGTGGGCTGAAGCTTTCTTT	CASSPGRGWAEAFF
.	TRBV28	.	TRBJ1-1	TGTGCCAGCAGTTTAGGTTGGCCCTCCGGGGCTGAAGCTTTCTTT	CASSLGWPSGAEAFF
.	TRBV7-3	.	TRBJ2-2	TGTGCCAGCAGCTTAATAGTCACCGGGGAGCTGTTTTTT	CASSLIVTGELFF
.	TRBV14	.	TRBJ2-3	TGTGCCAGCAGCCAAGGGGGGGTTGCGTATCTGAACAGAGATACGCAGTATTTT	CASSQGGVAYLNRDTQYF
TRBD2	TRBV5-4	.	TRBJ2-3	TGTGCCAGCAGCTCGGGACTAGCGGGGGATCAGGGGCAGTATTTT	CASSSGLAGDQGQYF
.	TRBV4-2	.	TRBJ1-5	TGTGCCAGCAGCGAAAGGACTGGCAATCAGCCCCAGCATTTT	CASSERTGNQPQHF
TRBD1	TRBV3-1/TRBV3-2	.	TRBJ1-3	TGTGCCAGCAGCCAAGAAGCCCCGGGACAGGGGGCATACACCATATATTTT	CASSQEAPGQGAYTIYF
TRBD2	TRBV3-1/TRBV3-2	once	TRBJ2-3	TGTGCCAGCAGCCAAGGATTCGCGGGGGGGCCCGGGGCGCAGTATTTT	CASSQGFAGGPGAQYF
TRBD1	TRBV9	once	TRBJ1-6	TGTGCCAGCAGCGTAGAGGGGGCAGGCTATAATTCACCCCTCCACTTT	CASSVEGAGYNSPLHF
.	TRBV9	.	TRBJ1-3	TGTGCCAGCAGCGTAGACTTAGCTGGAAACACCATATATTTT	CASSVDLAGNTIYF
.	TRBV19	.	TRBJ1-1	TGTGCCAGTAGTATAGGGACAGTGAACACTGAAGCTTTCTTT	CASSIGTVNTEAFF
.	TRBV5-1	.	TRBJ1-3	TGTGCCAGCAGCTCCTCATTCGGGGAGGCGGGAAACACCATATATTTT	CASSSSFGEAGNTIYF
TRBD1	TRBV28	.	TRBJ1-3	TGTGCCAGCAGTCCCCCTAACAGGGGGAGAACTGGAAACACCATATATTTT	CASSPPNRGRTGNTIYF
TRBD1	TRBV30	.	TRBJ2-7	TGTGCCTGGAGTGTGGGACAGGGCTACGAGCAGTACTTC	CAWSVGQGYEQYF
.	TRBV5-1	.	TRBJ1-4	TGCGCCAGCAGCCTCCAGGGAGGCGCGACTAATGAAAAACTGTTTTTT	CASSLQGGATNEKLFF
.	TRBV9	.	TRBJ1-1	TGTGCCAGCAGCACCGGAGGTACTGAAGCTTTCTTT	CASSTGGTEAFF
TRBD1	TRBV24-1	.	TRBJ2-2	TGTGCCACCAGTGACGGACAGGGGGCGTTCGGGGAGCTGTTTTTT	CATSDGQGAFGELFF
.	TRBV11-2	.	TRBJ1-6	TGTGCCAGCAGCTTAGTTTGGGGGCTAGATTCACCCCTCCACTTT	CASSLVWGLDSPLHF
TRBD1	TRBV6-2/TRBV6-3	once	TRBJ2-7	TGTGCCAGCAGTTACTCCTTGAAAGACAGGGGGATCGACGAGCAGTACTTC	CASSYSLKDRGIDEQYF
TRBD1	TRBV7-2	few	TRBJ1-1	TGTGCCAGCAGCTCTCTTGTAGGGGGCGAGGCTTTCTTT	CASSSLVGGEAFF
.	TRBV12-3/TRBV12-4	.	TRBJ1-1	TGTGCCAGCAGCCGTAACATGAACACTGAAGCTTTCTTT	CASSRNMNTEAFF
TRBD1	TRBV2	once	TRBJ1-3	TGTGCCAGCAACCTGGCGGGACAGGGGGTTGGTGGAAACACCATATATTTT	CASNLAGQGVGGNTIYF
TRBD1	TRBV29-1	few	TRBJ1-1	TGCAGCGTAGAAGCACAGGGGGCGCGCACTGAAGCTTTCTTT	CSVEAQGARTEAFF
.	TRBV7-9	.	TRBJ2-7	TGTGCCAGCAGCTTACCGGTGGAGGGCGAGCAGTACTTC	CASSLPVEGEQYF
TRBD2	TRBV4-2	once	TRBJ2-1	TGTGCCAGCAGCCAACGGCTAGCGGGGGGCGGTTACAATGAGCAGTTCTTC	CASSQRLAGGGYNEQFF
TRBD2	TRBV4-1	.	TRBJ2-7	TGCGCCAGCAGCCAAGATCAGGGGACTAGCGTTTCCTACGAGCAGTACTTC	CASSQDQGTSVSYEQYF
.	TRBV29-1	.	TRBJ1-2	TGCAGCGTTGACCAGGGAGGTGGCTACACCTTC	CSVDQGGGYTF
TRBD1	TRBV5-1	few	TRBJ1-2	TGCGCCAGCAGCTCGACAGGGAGAGGCTACACCTTC	CASSSTGRGYTF
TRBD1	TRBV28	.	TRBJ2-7	TGTGCCAGCAGCCGACAGGGGAAAATCTCCTACGAGCAGTACTTC	CASSRQGKISYEQYF
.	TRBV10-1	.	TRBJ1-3	TGCGCCAGCGGCCCAGGGGAAGCTGGAAACACCATATATTTT	CASGPGEAGNTIYF
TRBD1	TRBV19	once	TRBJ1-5	TGTGCCAGTAGCCCGCTAGGGACAGATCCTTTTGGGGGACGCAATCAGCCCCAGCATTTT	CASSPLGTDPFGGRNQPQHF